The clone carrying this TCR beta chain came up once. As yet, its antigen is unknown. This record belongs to a study of long-term antiretroviral therapy in people with HIV. Study as a whole: The 2015 recommendation for immediate ART came about a decade after the earliest samples. Study observations and caveats: ART adherence was not documented, and neither viral resistance nor therapy changes had any data.

Survey-level immunoSEQ v3.0 assays were run. Data came from immunoSEQ multiplex PCR; TCRdb stores just in-frame clones and leaves some out. The sample yields 25,000 to 35,000 clones, 80% to 90% seen once. The germline V and J ends were trimmed by 6 bases and 1 base, with 9 bases remaining between them. Germline V lookup: CDR1 SNHLY, CDR2 FYNNEI. The CDR3 contains 13 residues. Cryopreserved PBMC, at roughly 0.85-11 million per sample, were present before DNA extraction. Sequenced material: unsorted PBMCs, taken 0.8 years before starting antiretroviral therapy. This receptor was identified in a man younger than 35 with HIV. This chain joins TRBV2 and TRBJ2-5; D might be TRBD2 (6 bases). The CDR3 DNA follows: TGTGCCAGCAGCCGGGACTCCCAAGAGACCCAGTACTTC. Translation: CASSRDSQETQYF.